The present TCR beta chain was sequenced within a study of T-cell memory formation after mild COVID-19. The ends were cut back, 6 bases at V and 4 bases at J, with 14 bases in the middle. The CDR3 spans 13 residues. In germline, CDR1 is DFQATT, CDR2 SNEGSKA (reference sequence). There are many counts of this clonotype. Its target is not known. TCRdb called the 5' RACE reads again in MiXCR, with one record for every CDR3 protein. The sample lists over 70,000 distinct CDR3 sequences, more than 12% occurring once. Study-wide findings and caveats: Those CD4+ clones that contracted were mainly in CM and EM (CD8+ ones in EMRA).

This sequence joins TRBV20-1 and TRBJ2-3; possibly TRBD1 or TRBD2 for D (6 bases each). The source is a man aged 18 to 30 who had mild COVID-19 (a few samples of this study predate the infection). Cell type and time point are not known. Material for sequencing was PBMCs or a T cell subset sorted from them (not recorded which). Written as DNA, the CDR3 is TGCAGTGCAGAACCCCGGGGGCCAGATACGCAGTATTTT. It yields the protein CSAEPRGPDTQYF.